This entry lists 21 T cell receptor beta chains sequenced from one sample in a study of identical twins (dated by TCRdb to the mid-2010s). Library creation used 5' RACE. TCRdb records Illumina HiSeq 2000 as the sequencer. The public reads were quality trimmed at Q25 with fastp and then assembled into clones with MiXCR by TCRdb, keeping productive beta chains. Identical CDR3 protein sequences are pooled into one entry, listed with their most common genes and DNA. In this sample the table shows about 450,000 distinct CDR3 sequences, around a sixth of which occur a single time. The top ten clones comprise roughly an eighth of the sample. Material: naive T cells sorted from blood. Per the publication, the cell subset or site label means: cells isolated with a human naive T-cell isolation kit. These receptors were taken from a man aged 50 to 59 in good health.

The gene calls are TRBV11-2 and TRBJ2-2; the match to TRBD2 covers 8 bases. The germline V gene has CDR1 SGHAT and CDR2 FQNNGV. CDR3 length: 17 residues. V lost 5 bases, J lost 7 bases, and 15 bases stayed unmatched. This chain's CDR3 is CASSILPPGLVVGELFF. The CDR3 bases are TGTGCCAGCAGCATACTCCCTCCGGGACTAGTTGTCGGGGAGCTGTTTTTT.

J is TRBJ1-2 and V is TRBV20-1; 7 bases match TRBD1. Trimming took 6 bases from V and 5 from J; bases not matched to a gene: 9. The CDR3 has 13 residues. The germline V gene encodes CDR1 DFQATT and CDR2 SNEGSKA (reference sequence). The CDR3 DNA reads TGCAGTGCCAAGAGGCGGGACAGTTATGGCTACACCTTC. It is translated as CSAKRRDSYGYTF.

This rearrangement joins TRBV20-1 to TRBJ2-2; D is perhaps TRBD2 (6 bases). The length of the CDR3 is 13 residues. Deletions cut 3 bases from V and 5 bases from J, with 10 bases between. The germline gives CDR1 DFQATT, CDR2 SNEGSKA (reference sequence). The CDR3 DNA follows: TGCAGTGCTAGCGGTGGAGGGACCGGGGAGCTGTTTTTT. Translation: CSASGGGTGELFF.

This clonotype has only a few counts. For the CDR3, the DNA is TGCAGTGCTAGTGGTTTGGGACTAGCGGGAGAGGGCATTCAGTACTTC. Its protein product is CSASGLGLAGEGIQYF. The chain couples TRBV20-1 to TRBJ2-4, with 14 bases identical to TRBD2. The V gene's germline CDR1 is DFQATT and CDR2 SNEGSKA (reference sequence). V gave up 3 bases and J gave up 9 bases; unmatched junction bases: 10. CDR3 length equals 16 residues.

A single count supports this clonotype. V gene TRBV7-9 combines with J gene TRBJ2-7; 9 bases map to TRBD1. CDR3 length equals 16 residues. Germline-derived CDR1 and CDR2 are SEHNR and FQNEAQ (reference sequence). V was clipped by 3 bases and J by 1 base; unmatched bases: 7. Here the CDR3 DNA reads TGTGCCAGCAGCTTTGGTTTAGGACAGGGGTCCTACGAGCAGTACTTC. It yields the protein CASSFGLGQGSYEQYF.

This clonotype was recorded many times. This chain's CDR3 is CSARPFPGLDRTDTQYF. The CDR3 DNA reads TGCAGTGCTAGACCATTCCCCGGACTAGATAGGACAGATACGCAGTATTTT. The chain recombines TRBV20-1 with TRBJ2-3, with 7 bases that match TRBD2. Trimming removed 2 bases from V and 3 bases from J; junction bases left unmatched: 14. Germline V lookup: CDR1 DFQATT, CDR2 SNEGSKA (reference sequence). The CDR3 loop spans 17 amino acids.

This clonotype has just a few counts. V gene TRBV20-1 combines with J gene TRBJ2-7; the D gene is possibly TRBD1 (6 bases). CDR1 and CDR2 from the germline V gene are DFQATT and SNEGSKA (reference sequence). This CDR3 contains 15 residues. The germline V and J ends were trimmed by 3 bases and 6 bases, with 21 bases remaining between them. CDR3 bases: TGCAGTGCTAGCGCATGGGCCAGGGGAAAAGGCGAGCAGTACTTC. Its translation is CSASAWARGKGEQYF.

The gene calls are TRBV11-1 and TRBJ2-1; 8 nucleotides line up with TRBD2. The CDR3 is 18 residues long. From germline, CDR1 is SGHAT and CDR2 FQDESV (reference sequence). V was pared by 1 base and J by 6 bases, with 14 bases of the junction left unmatched. CDR3 DNA: TGTGCCAGCAGCTTAGAGATTTTGCGGGGGGCCTGGTGCAATGAGCAGTTCTTC. Encoded protein: CASSLEILRGAWCNEQFF.

This clonotype appeared a few times. The chain couples TRBV9 to TRBJ2-1, with 10 positions matching TRBD2. This CDR3 is 15 amino acids long. Unmatched junction bases numbered 4, after V lost 4 bases and J lost 3 bases. The V gene's germline CDR1 is SGDLS and CDR2 YYNGEE. In nucleotides, the CDR3 is TGTGCCAGCAGCCTCGGGACTAGCGACTACAATGAGCAGTTCTTC. Its translation is CASSLGTSDYNEQFF.

This rearrangement joins TRBV7-9 to TRBJ1-6, with a weak D call TRBD1 (5 bases). Trimming took 11 bases from V and 0 from J, leaving 14 bases between them. The length of the CDR3 is 15 residues. Germline values: CDR1 SEHNR, CDR2 FQNEAQ (reference sequence). CDR3 in amino acids: CAAGRGYSYNSPLHF. CDR3 sequence (DNA): TGTGCCGCGGGACGCGGATACTCCTATAATTCACCCCTCCACTTT.

The rearrangement links TRBV7-3 to TRBJ2-5; 11 bases agree with TRBD2. Per germline, CDR1 SGHTA and CDR2 FQGTGA. V was pared by 6 bases and J by 3 bases, with 6 bases of the junction left unmatched. The CDR3 sequence is 15 residues long. This CDR3 is CASRLSSGREETQYF. CDR3 nucleotides: TGTGCCAGCAGGTTGAGTAGCGGGAGGGAAGAGACCCAGTACTTC. Full variable domain (remainder filled in from reference TRBV7-3 and TRBJ2-5): GAGVSQTPSNKVTEKGKYVELRCDPISGHTALYWYRQSLGQGPEFLIYFQGTGAADDSGLPNDRFFAVRPEGSVSTLKIQRTERGDSAVYLCASRLSSGREETQYFGPGTRLLVL.

This clonotype was detected only a few times. The rearrangement joins TRBV29-1 to TRBJ2-5; D gene unclear. V dropped 1 base and J dropped 4 bases, with 10 bases sitting between them. The CDR3 length is 13 residues. Germline CDR1 reads SQVTM; CDR2 reads ANQGSEA. The CDR3 loop reads CSVEGPVIETQYF. In DNA form, the CDR3 reads TGCAGCGTTGAAGGGCCAGTGATAGAGACCCAGTACTTC.

There are many counts of this clonotype. The chain joins TRBV5-5 to TRBJ2-7; 9 bases map to TRBD1. This CDR3 is 18 amino acids long. V trimming: 3 bases; J trimming: 5 bases; junction bases outside the gene matches: 18. Germline CDR1 is SGHKS and CDR2 is YYEKEE (reference sequence). CDR3 sequence reads: CASSWASLLRTGGNEQYF. In nucleotides, the CDR3 is TGTGCCAGCAGCTGGGCGTCGCTTCTCAGAACAGGGGGCAACGAGCAGTACTTC.

Of note for this clonotype: A much more abundant neighbour one base away suggests this may be a read error. The chain has TRBV7-9 and TRBJ2-3; 7 bases are shared with TRBD2. The germline CDR1 and CDR2 sequences are SEHNR and FQNEAQ (reference sequence). The CDR3 runs 15 residues. The CDR3 DNA reads as TGTACCAGCAGCTTTTTTGGCGGGAGAGGGGATACGCAGTATTTT. It translates to CTSSFFGGRGDTQYF.

This clonotype has only a few counts. V usage is TRBV7-9 and J usage is TRBJ2-2; D not certain. Germline V gene sequence: CDR1 SEHNR, CDR2 FQNEAQ (reference sequence). The ends were cut back, 5 bases at V and 5 bases at J, with 3 bases in the middle. The CDR3 is 11 residues long. The CDR3 sequence: CASSKTGELFF. The CDR3 DNA is TGTGCCAGCAGCAAAACCGGGGAGCTGTTTTTT.

The V gene is TRBV5-1, the J gene TRBJ2-3; 8 nucleotides line up with TRBD1. This CDR3 has 14 residues. J was trimmed by 4 bases and V by 4 bases; bases with no gene match: 5. Germline CDR1 SGHRS, CDR2 YFSETQ. The chain's CDR3 is CASSPGQDSDTQYF. The CDR3 DNA follows: TGCGCCAGCAGCCCGGGACAGGATTCAGATACGCAGTATTTT. The variable domain in full, with the rest retrieved from reference TRBV5-1 and TRBJ2-3, is KAGVTQTPRYLIKTRGQQVTLSCSPISGHRSVSWYQQTPGQGLQFLFEYFSETQRNKGNFPGRFSGRQFSNSRSEMNVSTLELGDSALYLCASSPGQDSDTQYFGPGTRLTVL.

This clonotype has at least ten counts. V is TRBV4-3 and J is TRBJ2-3, with 8 bases fitting TRBD1. Per the germline V gene, CDR1 is LGHNA and CDR2 is YSLEER. V was clipped by 4 bases and J by 3 bases; unmatched bases: 3. This CDR3 region has 14 residues. The DNA of the CDR3 is TGCGCCAGCAGCCCGCGGACAGGGACAGATACGCAGTATTTT. This encodes CASSPRTGTDTQYF.

This clonotype was counted a few times. The chain links TRBV23-1 to TRBJ1-2, with TRBD1 as a possible D gene (6 bases). TRBV23-1 is given ORF status, its function remaining uncertain. The CDR3 has 15 residues. Trimming removed 0 bases at V and 5 bases at J, with 13 bases between. CDR3 nucleotide sequence: TGCGCCAGCAGTCAATCGTGGACAGTTGCATATGGCTACACCTTC. Amino acids: CASSQSWTVAYGYTF.

This clonotype was seen more than once but under ten times. This chain links TRBV7-2 with TRBJ2-1; a possible D gene is TRBD2 (5 bases). The V gene's germline CDR1 is SGHTA and CDR2 FQGNSA. The CDR3 spans 16 residues. V was trimmed by 5 bases and J by 0 bases, leaving 14 bases between them. The CDR3 loop is CASSPTRATSYNEQFF. CDR3 coding DNA: TGTGCCAGCAGCCCCACGAGGGCGACCTCCTACAATGAGCAGTTCTTC.

There are a few counts of this clonotype. The chain links TRBV5-1 to TRBJ2-1; 10 bases are a match to TRBD2. Trimming took 6 bases from V and 6 from J; bases not matched to a gene: 9. The CDR3 contains 15 residues. CDR1 and CDR2 (germline): SGHRS, YFSETQ. In DNA, the CDR3 is TGCGCCAGCACCCAACTAGCGGGATTAACCAATGAGCAGTTCTTC. Translating it yields CASTQLAGLTNEQFF.

This clonotype showed up just a few times. The chain employs TRBV27 and TRBJ2-7, with a weak D call TRBD1 (6 bases). CDR3 length: 13 residues. CDR1 and CDR2 from the germline V gene are MNHEY and SMNVEV (reference sequence). Trimming removed 5 bases at V and 3 bases at J, with 11 bases between. This chain's CDR3 is CASSHRENYEQYF. CDR3 bases: TGTGCCAGCAGTCACAGGGAGAACTACGAGCAGTACTTC.